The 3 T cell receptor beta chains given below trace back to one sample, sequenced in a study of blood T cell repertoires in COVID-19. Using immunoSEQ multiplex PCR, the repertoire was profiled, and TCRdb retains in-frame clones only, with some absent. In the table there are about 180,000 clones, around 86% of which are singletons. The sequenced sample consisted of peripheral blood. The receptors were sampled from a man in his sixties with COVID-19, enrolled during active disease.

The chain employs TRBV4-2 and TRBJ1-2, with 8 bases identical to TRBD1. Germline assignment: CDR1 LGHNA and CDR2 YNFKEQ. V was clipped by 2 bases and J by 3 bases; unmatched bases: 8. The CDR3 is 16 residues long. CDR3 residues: CASSQPGQGLDYGYTF. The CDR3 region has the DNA TGTGCCAGCAGCCAACCCGGACAGGGCTTGGACTATGGCTACACCTTC.

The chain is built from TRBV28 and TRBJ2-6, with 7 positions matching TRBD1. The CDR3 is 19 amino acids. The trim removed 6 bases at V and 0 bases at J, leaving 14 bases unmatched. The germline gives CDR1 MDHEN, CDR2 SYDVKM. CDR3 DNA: TGTGCCAGCAGCTCCTACCTAACGACAGGGCGCTCTGGGGCCAACGTCCTGACTTTC. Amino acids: CASSSYLTTGRSGANVLTF.

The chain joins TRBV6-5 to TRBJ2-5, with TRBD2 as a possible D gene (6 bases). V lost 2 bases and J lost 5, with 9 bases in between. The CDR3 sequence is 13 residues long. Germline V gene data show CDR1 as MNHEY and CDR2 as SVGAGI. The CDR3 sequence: CASSYVGGETQYF. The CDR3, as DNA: TGTGCCAGCAGTTACGTTGGGGGGGAGACCCAGTACTTC.